A single sample is the source of the 27 T cell receptor beta chains below, sequenced in a study of CD8 T cells in Susac syndrome. The RNA, about 0.45 to 1 ug, was put through reverse transcription using random hexamers. MiXCR, run by TCRdb on the immunoSEQ multiplex PCR reads, gives a single entry per CDR3 protein. This table holds approximately 230,000 distinct CDR3 sequences, about 94% found once. Sequenced input: CD4+ T cells from PBMCs. These receptors all stem from a human donor with multiple sclerosis.

The rearrangement uses TRBV5-4 and TRBJ2-2; 12 bases agree with TRBD2. The V segment lost 5 bases and the J segment 6 bases; nucleotides outside the gene matches: 5. This CDR3 has 15 residues. Germline CDR1 reads SGHNT; CDR2 reads YYREEE (reference sequence). CDR3 nucleotide sequence: TGTGCCAGCAGGCCGGGACTAGCGGGTTCCGGGGAGCTGTTTTTT. Protein sequence: CASRPGLAGSGELFF.

J is TRBJ2-5 and V is TRBV3-1; D is undetermined. CDR1 is LGHDT, CDR2 YNNKEL, per germline (reference sequence). This CDR3 has 17 amino acids. V gave up 1 base and J gave up 5 bases, with 20 bases separating them. DNA of the CDR3: TGTGCCAGCAGCCAAGCCTCCATTTGGGTAGGGTCGGAGACCCAGTACTTC. It yields the protein CASSQASIWVGSETQYF.

The V and J genes are TRBV27 and TRBJ2-1, with D unclear. Germline V gene lookup returns CDR1 MNHEY and CDR2 SMNVEV (reference sequence). V was trimmed by 6 bases and J by 6 bases, leaving 18 bases between them. This CDR3 comprises 15 residues. CDR3 in DNA: TGTGCCAGCAGCCCTATACCTCGAAATCCCAATGAGCAGTTCTTC. Encoded protein: CASSPIPRNPNEQFF.

The chain joins TRBV11-2 to TRBJ2-1; perhaps TRBD2 as D (7 bases). V lost 4 bases and J 0 bases, leaving 19 bases between the germline ends. Germline values: CDR1 SGHAT, CDR2 FQNNGV. CDR3 size: 18 residues. DNA for the CDR3: TGTGCCAGCAGCTCCGTTGGGGGGGGGCATGGCTCCTACAATGAGCAGTTCTTC. This sequence encodes CASSSVGGGHGSYNEQFF.

The table lists this clonotype with a count of one. The genes are TRBV14 and TRBJ1-5, with D uncertain. V lost 2 bases and J 5 bases, leaving 7 bases between the germline ends. Germline V gives CDR1 SGHDN, CDR2 FVKESK. The CDR3 has 13 residues. CDR3 residues: CASSQFQDQPQHF. The CDR3, as DNA: TGTGCCAGCAGCCAATTTCAGGATCAGCCCCAGCATTTT. Filled out from reference TRBV14 and TRBJ1-5, the complete variable domain reads EAGVTQFPSHSVIEKGQTVTLRCDPISGHDNLYWYRRVMGKEIKFLLHFVKESKQDESGMPNNRFLAERTGGTYSTLKVQPAELEDSGVYFCASSQFQDQPQHFGDGTRLSIL.

DNA of the CDR3: TGTGCCATCAGCGTATATAGCAATCAGCCCCAGCATTTT. Translated: CAISVYSNQPQHF. The J gene is TRBJ1-5, the V gene TRBV10-3; D unclear. Germline-derived CDR1 and CDR2 are ENHRY and SYGVKD. Trimming took off 6 bases at V and 0 bases at J, with 6 bases between the two ends. The CDR3 is made up of 13 amino acids.

The chain joins TRBV2 to TRBJ2-7, with D unresolved. Trimming stripped 7 bases from V and 1 base from J, with 11 bases between. This CDR3 is 13 amino acids long. Germline V gene lookup returns CDR1 SNHLY and CDR2 FYNNEI. The CDR3 nucleotides are TGTGCCAGCATTTCGGTGGTATCCTACGAGCAGTACGTC. Its protein is CASISVVSYEQYV.

The chain couples TRBV2 to TRBJ2-2; 10 nucleotides line up with TRBD1. With 7 bases clipped from V and 5 bases from J, the junction kept 4 bases outside the gene matches. The CDR3 is 14 residues long. Germline values: CDR1 SNHLY, CDR2 FYNNEI. DNA of the CDR3: TGTGCCAGCAAGGGACAGGGGTGGACCGGGGAGCTGTTTTTT. Protein product: CASKGQGWTGELFF.

The CDR3 bases are TGTGCCAGCAGTGTTAGAAACACCGGGGAGCTGTTTTTT. Translating gives CASSVRNTGELFF. The gene calls are TRBV2 and TRBJ2-2; D gene ambiguous. CDR1 and CDR2 from the germline V gene are SNHLY and FYNNEI. There are 13 residues in the CDR3. V lost 4 bases and J lost 2, with 5 bases in between.

This clonotype was observed a single time. The chain is built from TRBV4-1 and TRBJ1-2; D uncertain. CDR3 size: 14 residues. Per germline, CDR1 MGHRA and CDR2 YSYEKL. Trimming took 1 base from V and 2 from J, leaving 8 bases between them. CDR3 sequence: CASSQVGQNYGYTF. Here the CDR3 DNA reads TGCGCCAGCAGCCAAGTAGGGCAGAACTATGGCTACACCTTC.

This clonotype was counted a single time. The chain couples TRBV28 to TRBJ2-2; D possibly uses TRBD1 or TRBD2 (5 bases each). This CDR3 has 14 residues. CDR1 MDHEN and CDR2 SYDVKM come from the germline V gene. Trimming removed 0 bases at V and 7 bases at J, with 9 bases between. The CDR3 nucleotides read TGTGCCAGCAGTTTATGGGGGGAAGGCGGGGAGCTGTTTTTT. Amino acid sequence: CASSLWGEGGELFF.

This clonotype was observed a few times. The rearrangement uses TRBV9 and TRBJ2-7; D unresolved. Germline CDR1 and CDR2: SGDLS and YYNGEE. Trimming shortened V by 0 bases and J by 0 bases, and 7 bases separated the two germline ends. The CDR3 length is 14 residues. DNA for the CDR3: TGTGCCAGCAGCGTAGCCGGAGCCTCCTACGAGCAGTACTTC. Amino acids: CASSVAGASYEQYF.

This clonotype was seen just once. The chain recombines TRBV7-2 with TRBJ2-5, with TRBD1 as a possible D gene (5 bases). Germline V gene data show CDR1 as SGHTA and CDR2 as FQGNSA. The length of the CDR3 is 12 residues. V lost 3 bases to trimming and J lost 4 bases, with 6 bases between them. The CDR3 DNA reads TGTGCCAGCAGCTTCCAGGGAGAGACCCAGTACTTC. It is translated as CASSFQGETQYF.

The chain combines TRBV28 with TRBJ1-4; D call uncertain. Per germline, CDR1 MDHEN and CDR2 SYDVKM. The V end was cut by 0 bases, the J end by 0 bases, with 11 bases between. This CDR3 has 17 residues. CDR3 protein: CASSLWWQNATNEKLFF. The CDR3, as DNA: TGTGCCAGCAGTTTATGGTGGCAGAATGCAACTAATGAAAAACTGTTTTTT.

This sequence joins TRBV25-1 and TRBJ1-5; a weak D match, TRBD1 (6 bases). The germline CDR1 and CDR2 sequences are MGHDK and SYGVNS. The CDR3 runs 13 residues. Trimming stripped 2 bases from V and 7 bases from J, with 9 bases between. CDR3 residues: CASSERGLQPQHF. CDR3 nucleotide sequence: TGTGCCAGCAGTGAAAGGGGGTTGCAGCCCCAGCATTTT.

The chain has TRBV15 and TRBJ2-7, with unresolved D. This CDR3 has 13 residues. The germline V gene has CDR1 LNHNV and CDR2 YYDKDF (reference sequence). V shed 0 bases and J shed 12 bases, with 15 bases lying between them. CDR3 loop: CATSRDVVQRPYF. Here the CDR3 DNA reads TGTGCCACCAGCAGAGATGTCGTTCAGCGTCCGTACTTC.

The chain employs TRBV18 and TRBJ2-5; TRBD1 matches at 8 bases. There are 14 residues in the CDR3. The germline gives CDR1 KGHSH, CDR2 LQKENI. Trimming at V came to 4 bases and at J to 2 bases, leaving 3 bases not matched to a gene. In DNA form, the CDR3 reads TGTGCCAGCTCACGGACAGGGCCACAAGAGACCCAGTACTTC. Amino acids: CASSRTGPQETQYF.

The chain carries TRBV30 and TRBJ1-6, with D uncertain. Germline V gene data show CDR1 as GTSNPN and CDR2 as SVGIG (reference sequence). The CDR3 length is 14 residues. Trimming removed 1 base from V and 8 bases from J, with 12 bases in between. The CDR3 DNA reads as TGTGCCTGGAGTGCCCGAGAGGGTTATTCACCCCTCCACTTT. It encodes CAWSAREGYSPLHF.

The chain uses TRBV10-3 and TRBJ2-4, with 8 bases that match TRBD2. V gave up 1 base and J gave up 6 bases; unmatched junction bases: 5. The CDR3 runs 15 residues. Germline CDR1 and CDR2: ENHRY and SYGVKD. The DNA of the CDR3 is TGTGCCATCAGTGAGTATAGCGGGATTGGAAACATTCAGTACTTC. Translating it yields CAISEYSGIGNIQYF.

This sequence joins TRBV7-3 and TRBJ2-1; 10 bases match TRBD1. CDR1 and CDR2 (germline): SGHTA, FQGTGA. The junction had 22 bases not matched to a gene; V was cut back by 5 bases and J by 9 bases. The CDR3 has 19 amino acids. The CDR3 loop reads CASSKTGTGAPVDGGEQFF. Here the CDR3 DNA reads TGTGCCAGCAGCAAAACCGGGACAGGGGCCCCTGTCGACGGCGGTGAGCAGTTCTTC.

This chain uses TRBV3-1 with TRBJ2-3, with unresolved D. Trimming cost V 2 bases and J 2 bases, with 5 bases left between them. Germline CDR1 is LGHDT and CDR2 is YNNKEL (reference sequence). The CDR3 spans 13 residues. The CDR3 DNA is TGTGCCAGCAGCCAATTTGCCACAGATACGCAGTATTTT. Residues: CASSQFATDTQYF.

This clonotype came up a few times. The chain employs TRBV2 and TRBJ2-5; no reliable D call. The V end was cut by 3 bases, the J end by 5 bases, with 4 bases between. The length of the CDR3 is 11 residues. Germline CDR1 reads SNHLY; CDR2 reads FYNNEI. The CDR3, as DNA: TGTGCCAGCAGTGAGGAGGAGACCCAGTACTTC. Protein product: CASSEEETQYF.

This chain joins TRBV28 and TRBJ1-4; tentatively, D is TRBD1 (5 bases). Germline CDR1 reads MDHEN; CDR2 reads SYDVKM. V was shortened by 3 bases and J by 8 bases, with 13 bases between the two germline ends. This CDR3 is built from 14 residues. The CDR3 region is CASSLAGKDEKLFF. CDR3 DNA: TGTGCCAGCAGTTTGGCAGGGAAGGACGAAAAACTGTTTTTT.

J is TRBJ2-7 and V is TRBV28; D is possibly TRBD1 (7 bases). The CDR3 consists of 14 residues. Germline loops: CDR1 MDHEN, CDR2 SYDVKM. The ends were cut back, 5 bases at V and 3 bases at J, with 14 bases in the middle. For the CDR3, the DNA is TGTGCCAGCAGTCCTACCCAGGGGGGCTACGAGCAGTACTTC. Translated: CASSPTQGGYEQYF.

This clonotype appeared a single time. The chain employs TRBV20-1 and TRBJ2-1; D might be TRBD1 (5 bases). This CDR3 is built from 18 residues. V was shortened by 3 bases and J by 4 bases, with 25 bases between the two germline ends. The germline gives CDR1 DFQATT, CDR2 SNEGSKA (reference sequence). This chain's CDR3 is CSASPSPPDSPLYNEQFF. The CDR3, as DNA: TGCAGTGCTAGCCCCAGTCCCCCCGACAGTCCCCTATACAATGAGCAGTTCTTC.

In this sample, this clonotype turned up a few times. The junction does not match germline at one end; this may be a read error. This chain links TRBV4-1 with TRBJ1-6; 11 bases map to TRBD1. This CDR3 is 15 amino acids long. Germline lookup yields CDR1 MGHRA and CDR2 YSYEKL. The DNA of the CDR3 is TGTGCCAGCAGCCAAGAAGGGACAGGGGGTTCACCCCTCCACTTT. Translated: CASSQEGTGGSPLHF.

The chain is built from TRBV10-3 and TRBJ2-1; D might be TRBD2 (6 bases). The ends were cut back, 3 bases at V and 10 bases at J, with 16 bases in the middle. The CDR3 is made up of 14 amino acids. Per the germline V gene, CDR1 is ENHRY and CDR2 is SYGVKD. Written as DNA, the CDR3 is TGTGCCATCAGTGAAGTTGGGGGACTCGGGGAGCAGTTCTTC. It is translated as CAISEVGGLGEQFF.